The 10 T cell receptor beta chains reported below all come from one sample, sequenced in a study of blood T cell repertoires in COVID-19. Assay: immunoSEQ multiplex PCR; the TCRdb copy retains only in-frame clones and omits some. Of about 200,000 clones in the sample, around four fifths were seen once. Specimen: peripheral blood. These receptors all come from a man between 60 and 75 years old with COVID-19, enrolled during active disease.

The genes are TRBV30 and TRBJ1-3; D unresolved. The CDR3 consists of 13 residues. Germline-derived CDR1 and CDR2 are GTSNPN and SVGIG (reference sequence). V was trimmed by 0 bases and J by 4 bases, leaving 7 bases between them. The CDR3 coding sequence is TGTGCCTGGAGTGTACACGGGGGAAACACCATATATTTT. This gives the protein CAWSVHGGNTIYF.

In the case of this clone: Distinct nucleotide sequences in the sample also encode this CDR3. The gene calls are TRBV7-9 and TRBJ1-4, with D tentatively TRBD1 (6 bases). The CDR3 is made up of 15 amino acids. Germline V gives CDR1 SEHNR, CDR2 FQNEAQ (reference sequence). V was pared by 5 bases and J by 1 base, with 11 bases between. CDR3 region: CASSPRGGTNEKLFF. CDR3 DNA: TGTGCCAGCAGCCCGAGAGGGGGAACTAATGAAAAACTGTTTTTT.

The chain links TRBV29-1 to TRBJ1-1; 7 bases match TRBD1. The CDR3 sequence is 12 residues long. Looked up from germline, CDR1 is SQVTM and CDR2 is ANQGSEA. The J segment lost 7 bases and the V segment lost 2 bases, leaving 4 bases of the junction unmatched. The chain's CDR3 is CSVERGGFEAFF. As DNA, the CDR3 is TGCAGCGTTGAAAGAGGGGGCTTTGAAGCTTTCTTT.

The chain employs TRBV5-4 and TRBJ2-1; TRBD2 might be the D (6 bases). Looked up from germline, CDR1 is SGHNT and CDR2 is YYREEE (reference sequence). The CDR3 contains 11 residues. V was cut by 5 bases and J by 9 bases, with 9 bases left in between. CDR3 sequence (DNA): TGTGCCAGCAGTTGGAGGGGTGAGCAGTTCTTC. Translated: CASSWRGEQFF.

V and J are TRBV9 and TRBJ2-2, with D tentatively TRBD1 (6 bases). The length of the CDR3 is 17 residues. The ends were cut back, 0 bases at V and 1 base at J, with 13 bases in the middle. Germline V gives CDR1 SGDLS, CDR2 YYNGEE. DNA for the CDR3: TGTGCCAGCAGCGTAGGAGCAGGGGACCTGAACACCGGGGAGCTGTTTTTT. Amino acids: CASSVGAGDLNTGELFF.

This clone was seen a handful of times. This rearrangement joins TRBV11-2 to TRBJ2-1, with D perhaps TRBD2 (6 bases). The germline V and J ends were trimmed by 0 bases and 1 base, with 7 bases remaining between them. Per the germline V gene, CDR1 is SGHAT and CDR2 is FQNNGV. CDR3 length equals 15 residues. The CDR3 spells CASSLESGSYNEQFF. In nucleotides, the CDR3 is TGTGCCAGCAGCTTAGAGAGCGGGTCCTACAATGAGCAGTTCTTC.

The chain combines TRBV19 with TRBJ1-2; D is perhaps TRBD1 (6 bases). V was pared by 6 bases and J by 8 bases, with 16 bases between. Germline assignment: CDR1 LNHDA and CDR2 SQIVND (reference sequence). The CDR3 sequence is 13 residues long. CDR3 amino acids: CASRYRDTPGYTF. The CDR3 nucleotides read TGTGCCAGTAGGTACCGGGACACCCCGGGCTACACCTTC.

The chain is built from TRBV27 and TRBJ1-6; TRBD1 matches 9 bases. The length of the CDR3 is 15 residues. Trimming cost V 5 bases and J 10 bases; bases outside gene matches: 9. CDR1 MNHEY and CDR2 SMNVEV come from the germline V gene (reference sequence). The CDR3 nucleotides are TGTGCCAGCAGTGATACAGGGGGCGTTGGGTCACCCCTCCACTTT. The encoded protein is CASSDTGGVGSPLHF.

The gene calls are TRBV6-5 and TRBJ2-7, with D unclear. CDR3 length: 13 residues. The germline gives CDR1 MNHEY, CDR2 SVGAGI. V shed 8 bases and J shed 0 bases, with 11 bases lying between them. The CDR3 bases are TGTGCCAGCCTCACTTCGAGCTCCTACGAGCAGTACTTC. Its translation: CASLTSSSYEQYF.

V is TRBV28 and J is TRBJ1-2; possible D gene TRBD1, 6 bases. Germline V gene sequence: CDR1 MDHEN, CDR2 SYDVKM. CDR3 size: 15 residues. V was cut by 2 bases and J by 4 bases, with 14 bases left in between. In DNA, the CDR3 is TGTGCCAGCAGTTTACCACAGGGTCTGAGCTATGGCTACACCTTC. Amino acid sequence: CASSLPQGLSYGYTF.